Following are 17 T cell receptor beta chains from one sample sequenced in a study of blood T cell repertoires in COVID-19. Profiling relied on immunoSEQ multiplex PCR, and the TCRdb table lists in-frame clones only, not all of them. This sample carries 90,000 to 120,000 clones, around 80% of them seen once, and the ten largest clones take around 4.4%. The sequenced material came from peripheral blood. Receptor source: a man between 65 and 79 years old with acute or convalescent COVID-19.

This clone was found a few times. The chain joins TRBV9 to TRBJ1-5, with D possibly matching TRBD1 (6 bases). The CDR3 spans 14 residues. Per the germline V gene, CDR1 is SGDLS and CDR2 is YYNGEE. Between the trimmed V and J ends, which lost 5 bases and 1 base, there was a span of 10 bases. The CDR3 is CASSKGESNQPQHF. The CDR3 nucleotides read TGTGCCAGCAGTAAGGGGGAAAGCAATCAGCCCCAGCATTTT.

In DNA, the CDR3 is TGTGCCAGCAGCCAAGAGCAGGCCGCCTCCTACAATGAGCAGTTCTTC. Translation gives CASSQEQAASYNEQFF. The chain uses TRBV3-1 (or the pseudogene TRBV3-2) and TRBJ2-1; no reliable D call. The CDR3 has 16 amino acids. From germline, CDR1 is LGHDT and CDR2 YNNKEL (reference sequence). Trimming pared 0 bases from V and 0 bases from J, leaving 9 bases between.

V usage is TRBV6-5 and J usage is TRBJ1-2; TRBD1 matches 7 bases. Trimming removed 2 bases from V and 4 bases from J; junction bases left unmatched: 4. The CDR3 has 14 residues. Germline V lookup: CDR1 MNHEY, CDR2 SVGAGI. CDR3 coding DNA: TGTGCCAGCAGTTACGGACAGGCCATCTATGGCTACACCTTC. Its translation is CASSYGQAIYGYTF.

The rearrangement uses TRBV5-3 and TRBJ1-2, with D maybe TRBD1 (6 bases). TRBV5-3 is designated an ORF whose function remains uncertain. This CDR3 spans 14 amino acids. The germline V and J ends were trimmed by 3 bases and 8 bases, with 17 bases remaining between them. The CDR3 region has the DNA TGTGCCAGAAGCTCTCCGACAGGTTCAGGCGGCTACACCTTC. It specifies CARSSPTGSGGYTF.

The sample holds a few counts of this clone. This chain joins TRBV2 and TRBJ1-6, with TRBD1 matching over 8 bases. There are 17 residues in the CDR3. CDR1 and CDR2 from the germline V gene are SNHLY and FYNNEI. The V gene end was trimmed by 8 bases and the J gene end by 9 bases; junction bases not matched to a gene: 18. CDR3 sequence reads: CASLLGTGWGGGSPLHF. The CDR3 DNA reads TGTGCCAGCCTCCTAGGGACAGGCTGGGGAGGGGGTTCACCCCTCCACTTT.

The V gene is TRBV19, the J gene TRBJ1-1; D perhaps matches TRBD1 (5 bases). CDR1 is LNHDA, CDR2 SQIVND, per germline (reference sequence). V was pared by 7 bases and J by 3 bases, with 18 bases between. The CDR3 has 15 amino acids. CDR3 sequence: CASTRDFREDTEAFF. The DNA of the CDR3 is TGTGCCAGTACTAGGGACTTTAGGGAGGACACTGAAGCTTTCTTT.

This rearrangement joins TRBV7-2 to TRBJ2-7; D is perhaps TRBD1 (6 bases). The CDR3 sequence is 14 residues long. Germline values: CDR1 SGHTA, CDR2 FQGNSA. V gave up 8 bases and J gave up 0 bases, with 14 bases separating them. The chain's CDR3 is CASRQGGSSYEQYF. The CDR3 DNA sequence: TGTGCCAGCCGACAAGGGGGAAGCTCCTACGAGCAGTACTTC.

This clone has a single count. This rearrangement joins TRBV10-1 to TRBJ2-7, with D unresolved. This CDR3 has 17 residues. The ends were cut back, 4 bases at V and 0 bases at J, with 19 bases in the middle. Germline CDR1 is WNHNN and CDR2 is SYGVQD (reference sequence). The CDR3 bases are TGCGCCAGCAGTGCCCCCCCCCACACGGGTACCTCCTACGAGCAGTACTTC. This gives the protein CASSAPPHTGTSYEQYF.

This clone was found a few times. This sequence joins TRBV6-2 or TRBV6-3 and TRBJ2-5; D ambiguous. The V and J ends lost 2 bases and 6 bases respectively, with 4 bases between them. This CDR3 has 11 amino acids. From germline, CDR1 is MNHEY and CDR2 SVGEGT. CDR3 sequence (DNA): TGTGCCAGCAGTTACGGGCAGACCCAGTACTTC. Encoded protein: CASSYGQTQYF.

The chain recombines TRBV7-9 with TRBJ1-1, with 10 bases lining up with TRBD1. The CDR3 length is 16 residues. The germline CDR1 and CDR2 sequences are SEHNR and FQNEAQ (reference sequence). The V and J ends lost 5 bases and 1 base, in that order; junction bases with no gene match: 7. The CDR3 here is CASSPNRDRGNTEAFF. The CDR3 nucleotides are TGTGCCAGCAGCCCGAACCGGGACAGGGGGAACACTGAAGCTTTCTTT.

The chain recombines TRBV11-2 with TRBJ1-2; TRBD1 aligns across 8 bases. Germline V gene lookup returns CDR1 SGHAT and CDR2 FQNNGV. This CDR3 is built from 15 residues. Trimming at V came to 5 bases and at J to 4 bases, leaving 9 bases not matched to a gene. CDR3 amino acids: CASSPGTGGVYGYTF. The DNA of the CDR3 is TGTGCCAGCAGCCCCGGGACAGGAGGGGTCTATGGCTACACCTTC.

The rearrangement links TRBV10-2 to TRBJ1-1, with 8 bases matching TRBD1. V shed 6 bases and J 0 bases; nucleotides not matched to a gene: 6. CDR1 and CDR2 from the germline V gene are WSHSY and SAAADI. This CDR3 contains 15 residues. CDR3 in amino acids: CASRDRAFVNTEAFF. Written as DNA, the CDR3 is TGCGCCAGCAGGGACAGGGCGTTTGTGAACACTGAAGCTTTCTTT.

DNA for the CDR3: TGCGCCAGCAGCCCGCAGGGCCTTACCTACGAGCAGTACTTC. Its protein product is CASSPQGLTYEQYF. This chain connects TRBV5-1 to TRBJ2-7, with D perhaps TRBD1 (5 bases). Germline CDR1 and CDR2: SGHRS and YFSETQ. The V end was cut by 4 bases, the J end by 2 bases, with 13 bases between. The CDR3 totals 14 residues.

V usage is TRBV20-1 and J usage is TRBJ2-1, with 11 bases aligning to TRBD2. Losses at the gene ends were 3 bases for V and 7 bases for J; bases not matched to a gene: 8. The CDR3 is 15 residues long. Germline values: CDR1 DFQATT, CDR2 SNEGSKA (reference sequence). The CDR3 bases are TGCAGTGCTAGTAGGCTAGCGGGGGGAGGGAATGAGCAGTTCTTC. Protein sequence: CSASRLAGGGNEQFF.

This clone was seen a handful of times. The chain links TRBV6-5 to TRBJ1-2; no definite D call. Germline V gene data show CDR1 as MNHEY and CDR2 as SVGAGI. The CDR3 is 15 residues long. V was trimmed by 2 bases and J by 5 bases, leaving 15 bases between them. The chain's CDR3 is CASSYDPTGRYGYTF. CDR3 DNA sequence: TGTGCCAGCAGTTACGATCCGACGGGGAGGTATGGCTACACCTTC.

The chain combines TRBV7-9 with TRBJ1-1, with 7 bases matching TRBD1. Per the germline V gene, CDR1 is SEHNR and CDR2 is FQNEAQ (reference sequence). J lost 3 bases, V lost 5 bases, and 9 bases had no gene match. The CDR3 consists of 15 residues. The chain's CDR3 is CASSLWGQGDTEAFF. The CDR3 nucleotides are TGTGCCAGCAGCCTCTGGGGGCAGGGGGACACTGAAGCTTTCTTT.

This chain uses TRBV21-1 with TRBJ1-5; no DNA check was done on the table's D call, TRBD1. TRBV21-1 is annotated as a pseudogene. The CDR3 spans 18 residues. The CDR3 here is CASSKGRGTGYSNQPQHF. CDR3 nucleotide sequence: TGTGCCAGCAGCAAAGGAAGGGGGACGGGTTATAGCAATCAGCCCCAGCATTTT.